A selection of T cell receptor beta chains follows, all from one sample in a study of blood T cell repertoires in COVID-19. The assay was immunoSEQ multiplex PCR, and TCRdb's table has in-frame clones only and misses some. The sample includes 200,000 or so clones, 80% to 90% of them seen just once. The sample comprised peripheral blood. The receptors come from a woman older than 75 with COVID-19, enrolled during active disease. Each CDR3 is given with its conserved first and last residue. Fields, in order: CDR3 protein, clone size, D gene, V gene, J gene. A D gene is named only where the DNA matches it firmly. Part of the rows lack a size; the others show once, few, many or a class for expanded clones.

CASSQPGGRAQGQNIQYF	.	.	TRBV3-1/TRBV3-2	TRBJ2-4
CAITGSTEAFF	.	.	TRBV28	TRBJ1-1
CASSDPTGHMRYTF	.	.	TRBV25-1	TRBJ1-2
CASSSMGQGVSPLHF	.	TRBD1	TRBV3-1/TRBV3-2	TRBJ1-6
CASSLTSGGKRDTQYF	few	TRBD2	TRBV14	TRBJ2-3
CASSFSGGKNTGELFF	.	TRBD2	TRBV5-1	TRBJ2-2
CASSPPIGGGVYGYTF	.	.	TRBV18	TRBJ1-2
CASGGGGQQPQHF	.	.	TRBV6-5	TRBJ1-5
CASRRSLGTAIYF	.	.	TRBV6-5	TRBJ1-3
CASSAYGTANEKLFF	.	TRBD1	TRBV19	TRBJ1-4
CASSPDRTKETQYF	.	TRBD1	TRBV18	TRBJ2-5
CAISESGGGVPYEQYF	.	TRBD2	TRBV10-3	TRBJ2-7
CASSLGQKTYEQYF	.	.	TRBV5-4	TRBJ2-7
CASSQTGVTEAFF	.	TRBD1	TRBV3-1/TRBV3-2	TRBJ1-1
CASSWEVESPLHF	few	.	TRBV28	TRBJ1-6
CASSFGDTYNEQFF	.	.	TRBV5-5	TRBJ2-1
CASSDGYGNSPLHF	few	.	TRBV19	TRBJ1-6
CASSVPGSAAEAFF	.	.	TRBV5-1	TRBJ1-1
CASTRDGGANYGYTF	once	.	TRBV27	TRBJ1-2
CASSSGTGGTNEKLFF	.	TRBD1	TRBV5-1	TRBJ1-4
CASSHSSGDSNQPQHF	once	.	TRBV4-2	TRBJ1-5
CASRWQGAYTEAFF	.	TRBD1	TRBV19	TRBJ1-1
CASSYFGGQNEKLFF	.	.	TRBV6-2/TRBV6-3	TRBJ1-4
CASSRPVLTGELFF	.	.	TRBV18	TRBJ2-2
CASETGGIYEQYF	.	TRBD2	TRBV2	TRBJ2-7
CASSQDWTSGGIDTQYF	.	TRBD2	TRBV4-3	TRBJ2-3
CASSRDRDYAAFF	.	TRBD1	TRBV6-5	TRBJ1-1
CASSRGTSGERETQYF	.	TRBD2	TRBV11-2	TRBJ2-5
CASSPLLQRGVNEQFF	once	TRBD2	TRBV27	TRBJ2-1
CASSLLSIQGGTEAFF	.	TRBD1	TRBV7-3	TRBJ1-1
CASGSGTAQARRTDTQYF	.	TRBD1	TRBV12-5	TRBJ2-3
CASSQQGTGELFF	.	.	TRBV2	TRBJ2-2
CAGVNNKGQGGGQNEQYF	.	TRBD1	TRBV19	TRBJ2-7
CASRRGGSTDTQYF	.	.	TRBV5-1	TRBJ2-3
CASSQSGGNTEAFF	.	.	TRBV19	TRBJ1-1
CASSQGLAASSNEQFF	.	TRBD2	TRBV3-1/TRBV3-2	TRBJ2-1
CASSVQTRARGAEAFF	.	.	TRBV18	TRBJ1-1
CASSFSTDRAKTQYF	.	TRBD1	TRBV28	TRBJ2-3
CASSDGDRGQYF	once	TRBD1	TRBV7-9	TRBJ2-7
CASSPGTGGSASKAFF	.	TRBD1	TRBV19	TRBJ1-1
CASSPIQGNTEAFF	.	.	TRBV3-1/TRBV3-2	TRBJ1-1
CASSQDQGGGTEAFF	.	TRBD1	TRBV4-1	TRBJ1-1
CASSPTSGVKSQHF	.	.	TRBV7-6	TRBJ1-5
CASSQKETQYF	.	.	TRBV5-1	TRBJ2-5
CASRLRDKYGNTIYF	.	.	TRBV6-5	TRBJ1-3
CASSEAGVVDTQYF	.	TRBD2	TRBV6-4	TRBJ2-3
CASSLRQGTMNTEAFF	.	TRBD1	TRBV14	TRBJ1-1
CASSQQVLNTEAFF	once	.	TRBV14	TRBJ1-1
CASKWTAGNQPQHF	.	.	TRBV27	TRBJ1-5
CASNMYTEAFF	.	.	TRBV2	TRBJ1-1
CASSLRAPGANYGYTF	.	.	TRBV2	TRBJ1-2
CSASRQGEGNTIYF	.	TRBD1	TRBV20-1	TRBJ1-3
CASSSGTSGGTGELFF	.	TRBD2	TRBV5-1	TRBJ2-2
CASRPGGQGVGSPLHF	.	.	TRBV11-2	TRBJ1-6
CASRSSGHGNTEAFF	few	.	TRBV5-4	TRBJ1-1